Shown below are 23 T cell receptor beta chains from a single sample sequenced in a study of vaccination and CD4 T cells after COVID-19. The study sequenced cultured CD4+ T cell DNA using the Oncomine TCR Beta short-read assay. One entry per CDR3 protein, called by TCRdb with MiXCR from the PCR reads. The sample yields 13,000 to 15,000 distinct CDR3 sequences, under 30% seen once. Specified treatment: approximately 9-day PBMC culture with coronavirus spike peptide pools or control peptides (ViraFEST assay). Their specific antigens are unknown. Sequencing was performed on cultured CD4+ T cells from blood. All receptors come from a human donor with COVID-19.

V and J are TRBV5-1 and TRBJ2-5, with 12 positions matching TRBD2. V shed 2 bases, J shed 4 bases, and the junction held 3 bases outside the gene matches. The CDR3 is made up of 15 amino acids. CDR1 is SGHRS, CDR2 YFSETQ, per germline. The CDR3 reads CASSFASGGVETQYF. In nucleotides, the CDR3 is TGCGCCAGCAGCTTCGCTAGCGGGGGGGTAGAGACCCAGTACTTC.

The table lists this clonotype with a few counts. The chain links TRBV7-2 to TRBJ2-7, with D hard to call. The CDR3 extends over 13 amino acids. V gave up 2 bases and J gave up 3 bases, with 8 bases separating them. The V gene's germline CDR1 is SGHTA and CDR2 FQGNSA. CDR3 DNA: TGTGCCAGCAGCTTATATAGAGGCTACGAGCAGTACTTC. Translated, it gives CASSLYRGYEQYF. Variable domain in full (rest from reference TRBV7-2 and TRBJ2-7): GAGVSQSPSNKVTEKGKDVELRCDPISGHTALYWYRQSLGQGLEFLIYFQGNSAPDKSGLPSDRFSAERTGGSVSTLTIQRTQQEDSAVYLCASSLYRGYEQYFGPGTRLTVT.

This clonotype was recorded only once. The chain recombines TRBV6-1 with TRBJ2-7, with D possibly matching TRBD2 (6 bases). Trimming removed 5 bases at V and 2 bases at J, with 13 bases between. The germline gives CDR1 MNHNS, CDR2 SASEGT. This CDR3 contains 14 residues. CDR3 in amino acids: CASSTGLAPYEQYF. The CDR3 DNA is TGTGCCAGCAGTACGGGACTGGCGCCCTACGAGCAGTACTTC.

The V and J genes are TRBV18 and TRBJ1-6; 7 bases fit TRBD1. V dropped 1 base and J dropped 5; count of bases not matched to a gene: 2. This CDR3 is built from 15 residues. The germline V gene has CDR1 KGHSH and CDR2 LQKENI. The CDR3 sequence: CASSPLQGDNSPLHF. The CDR3 DNA reads TGTGCCAGCTCACCACTCCAGGGGGATAATTCACCCCTCCACTTT.

This clonotype was counted a few times. The chain recombines TRBV2 with TRBJ1-1; 7 bases fit TRBD1. CDR1 is SNHLY and CDR2 is FYNNEI in the germline V gene. This CDR3 is built from 14 residues. The V gene end was trimmed by 6 bases and the J gene end by 1 base; junction bases not matched to a gene: 5. The CDR3 DNA sequence: TGTGCCAGCAGAGAGAGGGGGCAGAACACTGAAGCTTTCTTT. It is translated as CASRERGQNTEAFF.

This clonotype was recorded a few times. V gene TRBV7-4 combines with J gene TRBJ1-6; 9 nucleotides align to TRBD1. The V segment lost 5 bases and the J segment 5 bases; nucleotides outside the gene matches: 4. Germline V gene data show CDR1 as SGHVT and CDR2 as SQSDAQ. This CDR3 region has 15 residues. The CDR3 DNA is TGTGCCAGCAGCGGGGACAGGGTAGATAATTCACCCCTCCACTTT. Protein: CASSGDRVDNSPLHF.

V and J are TRBV6-2 or TRBV6-3 and TRBJ2-6; 8 positions agree with TRBD1. V was clipped by 6 bases and J by 2 bases; unmatched bases: 12. This CDR3 region has 18 residues. In germline, CDR1 is MNHEY, CDR2 SVGEGT. Written as DNA, the CDR3 is TGTGCCAGCAGCCGATTCATCCAGGGGGCGGCTGGGGCCAACGTCCTGACTTTC. Translation gives CASSRFIQGAAGANVLTF.

This clonotype was counted between two and nine times. The chain has TRBV7-2 and TRBJ1-4; D is perhaps TRBD1 (5 bases). The CDR3 length is 13 residues. CDR1 and CDR2 (germline): SGHTA, FQGNSA. V shed 5 bases and J shed 8 bases, with 12 bases lying between them. The CDR3 here is CASSHPEGEKLFF. CDR3 DNA sequence: TGTGCCAGCAGCCACCCGGAGGGGGAAAAACTGTTTTTT.

The chain joins TRBV6-1 to TRBJ2-3, with a possible D match to TRBD2 (6 bases). CDR1 and CDR2 (germline): MNHNS, SASEGT. The V gene lost 1 base and the J gene lost 2 bases, with 13 bases spanning the gap. This CDR3 is built from 16 residues. CDR3 loop: CASSEVLGGTTDTQYF. The CDR3 region has the DNA TGTGCCAGCAGTGAAGTCCTTGGGGGGACCACAGATACGCAGTATTTT.

The rearrangement uses TRBV2 and TRBJ2-6; a possible D gene is TRBD2 (5 bases). This CDR3 spans 14 amino acids. Germline CDR1 reads SNHLY; CDR2 reads FYNNEI. The CDR3 DNA reads TGTGTCACAGCTGGGAGCTCTGGGGCCAACGTCCTGACTTTC. This translates into CVTAGSSGANVLTF.

The chain links TRBV2 to TRBJ1-2; D is ambiguous. V dropped 7 bases and J dropped 0 bases, with 6 bases sitting between them. From germline, CDR1 is SNHLY and CDR2 FYNNEI. The CDR3 has 12 amino acids. DNA of the CDR3: TGTGCCAGCACAGCCACTAACTATGGCTACACCTTC. Translated: CASTATNYGYTF.

The CDR3 sequence is CAWGRENYGYTF. As DNA, the CDR3 is TGTGCCTGGGGCAGGGAGAACTATGGCTACACCTTC. This chain connects TRBV30 to TRBJ1-2; perhaps TRBD1 as D (5 bases). Trimming shortened V by 5 bases and J by 2 bases, and 9 bases separated the two germline ends. The CDR3 contains 12 residues. Germline values: CDR1 GTSNPN, CDR2 SVGIG (reference sequence). Together with reference TRBV30 and TRBJ1-2, the CDR3 gives the full variable domain: SQTIHQWPATLVQPVGSPLSLECTVEGTSNPNLYWYRQAAGRGLQLLFYSVGIGQISSEVPQNLSASRPQDRQFILSSKKLLLSDSGFYLCAWGRENYGYTFGSGTRLTVV.

The rearrangement uses TRBV7-2 and TRBJ1-2; a possible D gene is TRBD1 (6 bases). Trimming removed 7 bases from V and 4 bases from J, with 19 bases in between. Germline loops: CDR1 SGHTA, CDR2 FQGNSA. The CDR3 consists of 15 residues. The CDR3 spells CASTQGRGGGYGYTF. CDR3 nucleotide sequence: TGTGCCAGCACCCAGGGGCGGGGAGGAGGCTATGGCTACACCTTC.

The chain is built from TRBV28 and TRBJ1-4; D is unclear. The CDR3 is made up of 16 amino acids. The V end lost 4 bases, the J end lost 4 bases, and 16 bases lay between the germline ends. Germline lookup yields CDR1 MDHEN and CDR2 SYDVKM. The CDR3 coding sequence is TGTGCCAGCAGTTCATATAGCCGGGGTTATAATGAAAAACTGTTTTTT. Translated: CASSSYSRGYNEKLFF.

In its sample, this clonotype was seen a few times. J is TRBJ2-5 and V is TRBV2, with 7 bases lining up with TRBD2. This CDR3 has 11 residues. Germline-derived CDR1 and CDR2 are SNHLY and FYNNEI. J lost 5 bases, V lost 6 bases, and 0 bases had no gene match. Here the CDR3 reads CASRREETQYF. The DNA for the CDR3 is TGTGCCAGCAGGCGGGAGGAGACCCAGTACTTC.

V is TRBV6-1 and J is TRBJ2-2; the D gene is possibly TRBD2 (7 bases). This CDR3 is built from 17 residues. V gave up 7 bases and J gave up 6 bases, with 24 bases separating them. The germline gives CDR1 MNHNS, CDR2 SASEGT. For the CDR3, the DNA is TGTGCCAGCACCGCTTCACGGGGGGCGATACGGCCCGGGGAGCTGTTTTTT. This codes for CASTASRGAIRPGELFF.

This clonotype was picked up a small number of times. The chain couples TRBV4-3 to TRBJ1-2; D uncertain. The germline V gene encodes CDR1 LGHNA and CDR2 YSLEER. V was shortened by 1 base and J by 7 bases, with 16 bases between the two germline ends. This CDR3 has 15 amino acids. CDR3 DNA: TGCGCCAGCAGCCAAGGCCGGCAGATGGGAGGTGGCTACACCTTC. This sequence encodes CASSQGRQMGGGYTF.

This clonotype was detected a few times. The J gene is TRBJ1-5, the V gene TRBV6-1, with D perhaps TRBD1 (6 bases). V dropped 6 bases and J dropped 3 bases, with 12 bases sitting between them. The CDR3 runs 14 residues. Germline lookup yields CDR1 MNHNS and CDR2 SASEGT. The CDR3 sequence: CASSAGQINQPQHF. The CDR3 nucleotides read TGTGCCAGCAGCGCGGGACAAATCAATCAGCCCCAGCATTTT.

This clonotype was picked up a small number of times. The chain has TRBV19 and TRBJ2-3; tentatively, D is TRBD2 (7 bases). The V gene lost 7 bases and the J gene lost 1 base, with 18 bases spanning the gap. The CDR3 contains 16 residues. The germline V gene encodes CDR1 LNHDA and CDR2 SQIVND (reference sequence). The CDR3 DNA is TGTGCCAGTAACTGGGGGGGCTTTGGGGGCACAGATACGCAGTATTTT. As protein: CASNWGGFGGTDTQYF. The complete variable domain, with remaining parts taken from reference TRBV19 and TRBJ2-3, reads DGGITQSPKYLFRKEGQNVTLSCEQNLNHDAMYWYRQDPGQGLRLIYYSQIVNDFQKGDIAEGYSVSREKKESFPLTVTSAQKNPTAFYLCASNWGGFGGTDTQYFGPGTRLTVL.

The chain is built from TRBV12-3 or TRBV12-4 and TRBJ1-2, with 8 bases matching TRBD1. The length of the CDR3 is 14 residues. J lost 7 bases, V lost 5 bases, and 9 bases had no gene match. CDR3 sequence reads: CASSDSGGFFGYTF. The CDR3, as DNA: TGTGCCAGCAGTGACTCAGGGGGCTTTTTTGGCTACACCTTC.

The rearrangement links TRBV27 to TRBJ1-5, with D hard to call. The V gene lost 3 bases and the J gene lost 4 bases, with 13 bases spanning the gap. The CDR3 consists of 15 residues. Germline CDR1 MNHEY, CDR2 SMNVEV (reference sequence). CDR3 loop: CASSFGGRRNQPQHF. The CDR3 region has the DNA TGTGCCAGCAGTTTTGGTGGTAGACGGAATCAGCCCCAGCATTTT.

The rearrangement joins TRBV2 to TRBJ2-3; 7 bases are a match to TRBD2. The CDR3 is 13 residues long. The ends lost 8 bases at V and 1 base at J; junction bases unmatched: 3. Per the germline V gene, CDR1 is SNHLY and CDR2 is FYNNEI. The CDR3 region has the DNA TGTGCCAGCGGGGGGGTCGGCACAGATACGCAGTATTTT. This sequence encodes CASGGVGTDTQYF.

This clonotype was picked up a small number of times. The rearrangement links TRBV6-2 or TRBV6-3 to TRBJ1-1; unclear D gene. Between the trimmed V and J ends, which lost 10 bases and 0 bases, there was a span of 12 bases. The CDR3 length is 13 residues. CDR1 and CDR2 from the germline V gene are MNHEY and SVGEGT. In DNA form, the CDR3 reads TGTGCCACCCGAGACGGGCTGAACACTGAAGCTTTCTTT. Its translation is CATRDGLNTEAFF.